The present TCR beta chain was sequenced within a study of CXCR3-negative and CXCR3-positive naive CD8 T cells. Study-level results: High diversity, comparable across both naive subsets, contrasted with much lower diversity in memory CD8+ cells. Similar TRBV-TRBJ usage was seen in naive cells (both CXCR3-negative and CXCR3-positive), but memory cells differed.

Within the CD8+ T cell compartment, naive cells were CD45RO-CCR7+CD27+CD95-. CDR1 SGHAT and CDR2 FQNNGV come from the germline V gene. This CDR3 is built from 14 residues. A remark on this clonotype: The antigen is not known.

All TRB cDNA libraries came from 5' RACE performed with UMI labels. TCRdb reprocessed the 5' RACE reads; each CDR3 protein has one entry and no DNA is given. The listing contains 46,000 or so distinct CDR3 sequences. The sequencing sample was made of naive CXCR3- CD8+ T cells from blood. Subset noted: CD45RO-CCR7+CD27+CD95- naive CD8+ T cells lacking CXCR3 (TNR3-). The V gene is TRBV11-2, the J gene TRBJ1-1; as DNA is missing, the TRBD1 call by TCRdb cannot be tested. The clonotype was recovered from a human donor in good health. Some clones in this sample may be carry-over from other donors' samples. The CDR3 reads CASRPQGANTEAFF.